This is a list of T cell receptor beta chains from one sample in a study of control samples from healthy donors and cancer patients. Sequencing was performed with immunoSEQ multiplex PCR; in TCRdb, only in-frame clones are kept and a portion is missing. The sample has about 100,000 clones; about 90% are singletons. Sequencing was carried out using blood. The receptors originated from a woman between 50 and 59 years old in good health. Each CDR3 is given without its conserved first and last residue.

v_gene: TRBV11-1; CDR3aa: ASSLAMGYEQY
v_gene: TRBV4-3; CDR3aa: ASSRQYGQASGANVLT
v_gene: TRBV3-1/TRBV3-2; CDR3aa: ASSQDPRTGYTGANVLT
v_gene: TRBV7-2; CDR3aa: ASSLGGRGAMNTEAF
v_gene: TRBV24-1; CDR3aa: ATSDAGGANEKLF
v_gene: TRBV7-3; CDR3aa: ASSLVPGQRNYGYT
v_gene: TRBV4-1; CDR3aa: ASSQGTGETQY
v_gene: TRBV6-1; CDR3aa: ASSEEVGEEQY
v_gene: TRBV7-2; CDR3aa: ASSFWGNEQF
v_gene: TRBV6-1; CDR3aa: ASSEALLGNTEAF
v_gene: TRBV6-4; CDR3aa: ASSFRGDTSGELF
v_gene: TRBV9; CDR3aa: ASSEALGTGGKGTEAF
v_gene: TRBV12-5; CDR3aa: ASGLHPSQGYNSPLH
v_gene: TRBV6-5; CDR3aa: AAFRRFQETQY
v_gene: TRBV9; CDR3aa: ASSAPDVDELTTGSSYNEQF
v_gene: TRBV16; CDR3aa: ASSQSQTTLKLF
v_gene: TRBV11-2; CDR3aa: ASSPRVAGGKFYEQY
v_gene: TRBV10-3; CDR3aa: AISEQGISNQPQH
v_gene: TRBV4-3; CDR3aa: ASSQRQNSYGYT
v_gene: TRBV3-1/TRBV3-2; CDR3aa: ASSRTTRGSEAF
v_gene: TRBV7-9; CDR3aa: ASSLSWDREIGDTQY
v_gene: TRBV23-1; CDR3aa: ASSQSPGGNEKLF
v_gene: TRBV12-3/TRBV12-4; CDR3aa: ASRGDRPEQY
v_gene: TRBV9; CDR3aa: ASSVGQEPNTEAF
v_gene: TRBV7-2; CDR3aa: ASSLAGGSGETQY
v_gene: TRBV3-1/TRBV3-2; CDR3aa: ASSQESRGPYNEQF
v_gene: TRBV7-9; CDR3aa: ALRTNSETQY
v_gene: TRBV7-2; CDR3aa: ASSSGGGRETQY
v_gene: TRBV3-1/TRBV3-2; CDR3aa: ASSRRDTQQVNEQF
v_gene: TRBV12-5; CDR3aa: ASGLVGRRQGWLWGEQF
v_gene: TRBV18; CDR3aa: ASSPLSLQETQY
v_gene: TRBV11-2; CDR3aa: ASSLATAGLAGIGELF
v_gene: TRBV5-1; CDR3aa: ASSNRQTYEQY
v_gene: TRBV5-5; CDR3aa: ASSIDRGRTEAF
v_gene: TRBV6-5; CDR3aa: ASSYDGAGELF
v_gene: TRBV7-6; CDR3aa: ASSPGSRGYT
v_gene: TRBV28; CDR3aa: ASAWASHRSYNEQF
v_gene: TRBV4-1; CDR3aa: ASSQDRTQANTGELF
v_gene: TRBV28; CDR3aa: ASSFVARGSYNEQF
v_gene: TRBV5-5; CDR3aa: ASSSTDGLNTEAF
v_gene: TRBV4-1; CDR3aa: ASSHLQGGAYEQY
v_gene: TRBV12-3/TRBV12-4; CDR3aa: ASSFHRAEQF
v_gene: TRBV30; CDR3aa: AWTDGQPNQPQH
v_gene: TRBV5-4; CDR3aa: ASSLGSGTGNTIY
v_gene: TRBV19; CDR3aa: ASSIGAVNTEAF
v_gene: TRBV16; CDR3aa: ASSPSKGTEAF
v_gene: TRBV27; CDR3aa: ASSYRGIPYNSPLH
v_gene: TRBV12-3/TRBV12-4; CDR3aa: ASSPRQTGELF
v_gene: TRBV2; CDR3aa: ASSGWSNQPQH
v_gene: TRBV7-3; CDR3aa: ASSLGPDNEQF
v_gene: TRBV7-9; CDR3aa: ASSLVPRTYEQY
v_gene: TRBV19; CDR3aa: ASIQTLRFSNQPQH
v_gene: TRBV7-8; CDR3aa: ASSLAGLAYNEQF
v_gene: TRBV18; CDR3aa: ASSPATGGLGSPLH
v_gene: TRBV27; CDR3aa: ASSPTGVVNTGELF